The sequence of this TCR beta chain was determined in a study of response to subunit inactivated influenza vaccine. Study-level points and caveats: Each seasonal influenza vaccination, the authors suggested, recruits few new T cells.

Germline V gives CDR1 LGHNA, CDR2 YSLEER. The CDR3 is 16 amino acids. On this clonotype: Its antigen is currently unknown. One end of the junction varies from germline; a read error may be responsible.

One entry per CDR3 protein results from TCRdb running MiXCR on the RT-PCR reads. The data hold roughly 670,000 distinct CDR3 sequences, with approximately 15% observed a single time. Sample: PBMCs from blood, taken less than 15 days before vaccination. The receptor was isolated from a man in his fifties who received an inactivated influenza vaccine. The chain joins TRBV4-3 to TRBJ1-1, with 8 bases identical to TRBD1. As DNA, the CDR3 is TGCGCCAGCAGCCAGAGGGGAGCCGGGACAGGAGATGAAGCGTTCTTT. Translating gives CASSQRGAGTGDEAFF.